The sequence of this TCR beta chain was determined in a study of control samples from healthy donors and cancer patients (dated by TCRdb to about 2020). A note on this clone: The target of this receptor is not known. No much larger clone exists at a distance of one base, and base qualities are not known.

The protocol used for the library was the immunoSEQ multiplex PCR assay. As stored in TCRdb, this immuneACCESS dataset retains in-frame rearrangements with V and J assigned. A fraction of the clones does not appear; measured against another copy, unresolved V genes explain less than half of the discrepancy, and the remainder lacks a known reason. The table for this sample lists roughly 400,000 clones; 80% to 95% of them were counted only once. The ten biggest clones cover just under 6.5% of the sample. Taken from cysteine to phenylalanine, the CDR3 has 15 residues. Just CDR3 DNA is preserved here, 45 bases in frame from base 1. Trimmed from V: 1 base; trimmed from J: 8 bases; junction bases lacking a gene match: 8. From the germline V gene (reference sequence), CDR1 is GTSNPN and CDR2 is SVGIG.

The chain was built from TRBV30 and TRBJ2-1, with 10 central nucleotides matching TRBD2. This receptor was obtained from a man aged 40-49 years with head and neck cancer. Sequencing used PBMCs. CDR3 reads: CAWSALAGVIDEQFF. The DNA sequence follows: TGTGCCTGGAGTGCTCTAGCGGGAGTAATCGATGAGCAGTTCTTC.